The 18 T cell receptor beta chains below all came from one sample that was sequenced in a study of shared clonotypes between healthy human individuals. Assay used: immunoSEQ multiplex PCR; TCRdb lists only in-frame clones, some missing. The data hold fewer than 2.5 million clones, with approximately 93% observed a single time. Sequencing was carried out using naive CD4+ T cells from PBMCs. The subset here: CD45RA+ positively selected. The receptors were sampled from a man aged 18 to 29 in good health. Some clones in this sample may be carry-over from other donors' samples.

The V and J genes are TRBV7-3 and TRBJ2-3, with 7 nucleotides matching TRBD2. The V gene's germline CDR1 is SGHTA and CDR2 FQGTGA. This CDR3 is built from 18 residues. The ends lost 0 bases at V and 0 bases at J; junction bases unmatched: 9. CDR3 bases: TGTGCCAGCAGCTTAACTGGCAGCGGGGTGACTAGCACAGATACGCAGTATTTT. The encoded protein is CASSLTGSGVTSTDTQYF.

CDR3 sequence: CATSRAGAGNEQFF. Written as DNA, the CDR3 is TGTGCCACCAGCAGGGCAGGGGCGGGAAATGAGCAGTTCTTC. The rearrangement links TRBV15 to TRBJ2-1, with D perhaps being TRBD1 or TRBD2 (6 bases each). This CDR3 is built from 14 residues. Germline V gene data show CDR1 as LNHNV and CDR2 as YYDKDF (reference sequence). V was clipped by 3 bases and J by 7 bases, with 13 bases between them.

The gene calls are TRBV2 and TRBJ1-1; 10 bases agree with TRBD1. The ends lost 11 bases at V and 4 bases at J; junction bases unmatched: 7. Germline-derived CDR1 and CDR2 are SNHLY and FYNNEI. This CDR3 has 13 residues. The chain's CDR3 is CAYGTGATTEAFF. The CDR3 region has the DNA TGTGCCTACGGGACAGGGGCGACCACTGAAGCTTTCTTT. The full variable domain, with the rest looked up from reference TRBV2 and TRBJ1-1, is EPEVTQTPSHQVTQMGQEVILRCVPISNHLYFYWYRQILGQKVEFLVSFYNNEISEKSEIFDDQFSVERPDGSNFTLKIRSTKLEDSAMYFCAYGTGATTEAFFGQGTRLTVV.

The chain uses TRBV5-1 and TRBJ1-5, with D possibly being TRBD1 (5 bases). V gave up 4 bases and J gave up 0 bases, with 14 bases separating them. Germline loops: CDR1 SGHRS, CDR2 YFSETQ. CDR3 size: 16 residues. DNA for the CDR3: TGCGCCAGCAGCCCGGGACCAGACGCTAGCAATCAGCCCCAGCATTTT. Residues: CASSPGPDASNQPQHF.

The chain is built from TRBV9 and TRBJ2-5; D not certain. The CDR3 consists of 14 residues. Trimming removed 0 bases at V and 6 bases at J, with 12 bases between. Per germline, CDR1 SGDLS and CDR2 YYNGEE. DNA of the CDR3: TGTGCCAGCAGCGTAGACGGATTCGGGCAGACCCAGTACTTC. Protein: CASSVDGFGQTQYF.

This chain connects TRBV4-2 to TRBJ2-5, with 13 bases aligning to TRBD2. The trim removed 5 bases at V and 4 bases at J, leaving 7 bases unmatched. CDR3 length: 16 amino acids. The germline CDR1 and CDR2 sequences are LGHNA and YNFKEQ. CDR3 sequence (DNA): TGTGCCAGCAGCTACCGACTAGCGGGAGGAGGAGAGACCCAGTACTTC. Its translation: CASSYRLAGGGETQYF.

This chain joins TRBV28 and TRBJ1-4, with D possibly matching TRBD1 (6 bases). Trimming shortened V by 7 bases and J by 5 bases, and 14 bases separated the two germline ends. Germline loops: CDR1 MDHEN, CDR2 SYDVKM. This CDR3 has 14 amino acids. As DNA, the CDR3 is TGTGCCAGCACCCTGGGACAAAGAAATGAAAAACTGTTTTTT. Its translation is CASTLGQRNEKLFF.

The rearrangement uses TRBV2 and TRBJ1-5; weak D call: TRBD1 (5 bases). CDR3 length equals 15 residues. Germline V CDR1 and CDR2: SNHLY, FYNNEI. Deletions cut 6 bases from V and 0 bases from J, with 12 bases between. The CDR3 DNA reads TGTGCCAGCAGCCCGGGACCGGATAGCAATCAGCCCCAGCATTTT. This encodes CASSPGPDSNQPQHF.

The rearrangement links TRBV9 to TRBJ2-2; no clear D gene. V lost 2 bases and J 5 bases, leaving 13 bases between the germline ends. CDR3 length: 15 amino acids. Germline CDR1 reads SGDLS; CDR2 reads YYNGEE. The CDR3 region has the DNA TGTGCCAGCAGCGTTGAACGAGTAAGGACCGGGGAGCTGTTTTTT. Amino acids: CASSVERVRTGELFF.

The chain couples TRBV7-2 to TRBJ2-1; no firm D call. The germline gives CDR1 SGHTA, CDR2 FQGNSA. CDR3 length: 16 residues. Trimming took 2 bases from V and 8 from J, leaving 19 bases between them. The CDR3 region is CASSLRALALGDEQFF. As DNA, the CDR3 is TGTGCCAGCAGCTTAAGGGCTCTCGCCCTGGGCGATGAGCAGTTCTTC.

The V and J genes are TRBV2 and TRBJ2-5, with D perhaps matching TRBD2 (5 bases). Per the germline V gene, CDR1 is SNHLY and CDR2 is FYNNEI. The CDR3 covers 14 residues. V lost 1 base, J lost 4 bases, and 10 bases lay in between. The CDR3 nucleotides read TGTGCCAGCAGTGAAGTGAAAGGAGGAGAGACCCAGTACTTC. It translates to CASSEVKGGETQYF. The complete variable domain, with remaining parts taken from reference TRBV2 and TRBJ2-5, reads EPEVTQTPSHQVTQMGQEVILRCVPISNHLYFYWYRQILGQKVEFLVSFYNNEISEKSEIFDDQFSVERPDGSNFTLKIRSTKLEDSAMYFCASSEVKGGETQYFGPGTRLLVL.

This rearrangement joins TRBV6-5 to TRBJ2-3; D call uncertain. The germline V and J ends were trimmed by 7 bases and 0 bases, with 11 bases remaining between them. The CDR3 spans 14 residues. CDR1 is MNHEY, CDR2 SVGAGI, per germline. CDR3 sequence reads: CASTLAASTDTQYF. DNA of the CDR3: TGTGCCAGCACTCTTGCGGCTAGCACAGATACGCAGTATTTT.

The chain recombines TRBV5-1 with TRBJ2-1, with TRBD2 identical over 8 bases. CDR3 length: 15 amino acids. Germline V gene lookup returns CDR1 SGHRS and CDR2 YFSETQ. V lost 0 bases, J lost 7 bases, and 6 bases stayed unmatched. The CDR3 nucleotides are TGCGCCAGCAGCTTGGGGTTCCCTAGCGGGAATGAGCAGTTCTTC. Translation gives CASSLGFPSGNEQFF.

The chain combines TRBV5-4 with TRBJ1-2; D unresolved. This CDR3 has 14 residues. The germline gives CDR1 SGHNT, CDR2 YYREEE (reference sequence). Trimming pared 4 bases from V and 8 bases from J, leaving 18 bases between. This CDR3 reads CASSAGDRAEGYTF. In DNA form, the CDR3 reads TGTGCCAGCAGCGCCGGAGACCGGGCGGAAGGCTACACCTTC.

DNA of the CDR3: TGTGCCAGCAGGCCCGGGACTAGCGGGAGGGCCAATGAGCAGTTCTTC. Its translation: CASRPGTSGRANEQFF. The chain links TRBV7-2 to TRBJ2-1; 16 nucleotides align to TRBD2. CDR1 is SGHTA and CDR2 is FQGNSA in the germline V gene. CDR3 length: 16 amino acids. With 6 bases clipped from V and 6 bases from J, the junction kept 5 bases outside the gene matches.

This clone was detected once. The chain recombines TRBV5-5 with TRBJ2-1; 10 nucleotides agree with TRBD1. V gave up 3 bases and J gave up 6 bases; unmatched junction bases: 6. The CDR3 is 15 amino acids. Germline V CDR1 and CDR2: SGHKS, YYEKEE (reference sequence). CDR3 protein: CASSSPRQGANEQFF. CDR3 DNA: TGTGCCAGCAGCTCACCTAGACAGGGGGCCAATGAGCAGTTCTTC.

This clone was seen only once. The genes are TRBV7-2 and TRBJ2-7; 9 bases fit TRBD2. Trimming took 5 bases from V and 6 from J; bases not matched to a gene: 8. CDR3 length equals 14 residues. Germline CDR1 reads SGHTA; CDR2 reads FQGNSA. CDR3 sequence: CASSPQREAAEQYF. CDR3 nucleotides: TGTGCCAGCAGCCCTCAGCGGGAGGCTGCCGAGCAGTACTTC.

This chain links TRBV7-2 with TRBJ2-1, with 8 bases aligning to TRBD1. Germline V gene data show CDR1 as SGHTA and CDR2 as FQGNSA. The CDR3 contains 15 residues. J gave up 6 bases and V 5 bases, and 9 bases lay outside the gene matches. The CDR3 DNA sequence: TGTGCCAGCAGCGTTGACAGGGGATCTTTCAATGAGCAGTTCTTC. Translated: CASSVDRGSFNEQFF.